The 32 T cell receptor beta chains presented below share a single source sample, sequenced in a study of technical replicates of blood from a handful of donors. Method: immunoSEQ multiplex PCR; TCRdb's copy keeps in-frame clones and lacks some. The table lists more than 65,000 clones, approximately 75% of them singletons. Sequenced: PBMCs. These receptors were obtained from a human donor in good health. Some clones in this sample may be carry-over from other donors' samples.

The chain uses TRBV4-1 and TRBJ2-1; TRBD1 aligns across 8 bases. V shed 1 base and J 3 bases; nucleotides not matched to a gene: 2. Germline values: CDR1 MGHRA, CDR2 YSYEKL. The CDR3 has 15 amino acids. In DNA form, the CDR3 reads TGCGCCAGCAGCCAAGTCGGGACAGGCTACAATGAGCAGTTCTTC. Encoded protein: CASSQVGTGYNEQFF.

V gene TRBV7-6 combines with J gene TRBJ2-2, with 7 bases identical to TRBD2. Germline V gene sequence: CDR1 SGHVS, CDR2 FNYEAQ. J was trimmed by 4 bases and V by 2 bases; bases with no gene match: 7. The CDR3 totals 16 residues. CDR3 region: CASSLWGGDVTGELFF. The DNA for the CDR3 is TGTGCCAGCAGCTTATGGGGGGGAGATGTCACCGGGGAGCTGTTTTTT.

The CDR3 sequence: CASSRTADSNQPQHF. CDR3 bases: TGTGCCAGCAGCCGGACAGCTGATAGCAATCAGCCCCAGCATTTT. This chain joins TRBV5-5 and TRBJ1-5; maybe TRBD1 (6 bases). The length of the CDR3 is 15 residues. Germline V gene sequence: CDR1 SGHKS, CDR2 YYEKEE (reference sequence). Trimming removed 4 bases at V and 0 bases at J, with 11 bases between.

The chain carries TRBV4-1 and TRBJ1-6; maybe TRBD1 (5 bases). Germline V gene sequence: CDR1 MGHRA, CDR2 YSYEKL. Deletions cut 2 bases from V and 10 bases from J, with 15 bases between. The CDR3 covers 15 residues. The CDR3 spells CASSQWGRRGSPLHF. The DNA for the CDR3 is TGCGCCAGCAGCCAATGGGGACGGCGGGGCTCACCCCTCCACTTT.

The rearrangement links TRBV4-2 to TRBJ2-1; tentatively, D is TRBD2 (5 bases). Between the trimmed V and J ends, which lost 5 bases and 9 bases, there was a span of 20 bases. CDR1 and CDR2 from the germline V gene are LGHNA and YNFKEQ. The CDR3 totals 15 residues. The CDR3 sequence is CASSAPLAYPGEQFF. The CDR3 region has the DNA TGTGCCAGCAGCGCGCCTTTAGCGTACCCGGGTGAGCAGTTCTTC.

The chain couples TRBV18 to TRBJ2-4, with 9 nucleotides matching TRBD1. J gave up 5 bases and V 3 bases, and 2 bases lay outside the gene matches. The CDR3 consists of 14 residues. In germline, CDR1 is KGHSH, CDR2 LQKENI. The CDR3 is CASSPRTGENIQYF. CDR3 nucleotides: TGTGCCAGCTCACCCCGGACAGGGGAAAACATTCAGTACTTC.

The chain combines TRBV5-1 with TRBJ1-1; a weak D match, TRBD1 (5 bases). The CDR3 totals 13 residues. CDR1 is SGHRS, CDR2 YFSETQ, per germline. V was shortened by 7 bases and J by 0 bases, with 10 bases between the two germline ends. The CDR3 reads CASGAGVNTEAFF. As DNA, the CDR3 is TGCGCCAGCGGGGCGGGGGTGAACACTGAAGCTTTCTTT.

The CDR3 coding sequence is TGTGCCAGCAGCGCGACCGGGACAGGGGTAAATACGCAGTATTTT. It is translated as CASSATGTGVNTQYF. This chain joins TRBV9 and TRBJ2-3; 10 bases map to TRBD1. The CDR3 is 15 residues long. The germline gives CDR1 SGDLS, CDR2 YYNGEE. V lost 3 bases to trimming and J lost 7 bases; unmatched junction nucleotides: 8. Full variable domain (missing parts from reference TRBV9 and TRBJ2-3): DSGVTQTPKHLITATGQRVTLRCSPRSGDLSVYWYQQSLDQGLQFLIQYYNGEERAKGNILERFSAQQFPDLHSELNLSSLELGDSALYFCASSATGTGVNTQYFGPGTRLTVL.

At least ten counts were recorded for this clone. The chain recombines TRBV29-1 with TRBJ1-2; D is possibly TRBD1 (5 bases). The CDR3 runs 12 residues. Trimming took off 0 bases at V and 8 bases at J, with 10 bases between the two ends. Germline CDR1 reads SQVTM; CDR2 reads ANQGSEA. The chain's CDR3 is CSVEDAGRGYTF. CDR3 nucleotides: TGCAGCGTTGAAGATGCAGGGAGGGGCTACACCTTC. The full variable domain, with the rest looked up from reference TRBV29-1 and TRBJ1-2, is SAVISQKPSRDICQRGTSLTIQCQVDSQVTMMFWYRQQPGQSLTLIATANQGSEATYESGFVIDKFPISRPNLTFSTLTVSNMSPEDSSIYLCSVEDAGRGYTFGSGTRLTVV.

The gene calls are TRBV7-3 and TRBJ1-6; 9 nucleotides line up with TRBD1. The CDR3 loop spans 15 amino acids. V gave up 4 bases and J gave up 10 bases; unmatched junction bases: 8. CDR1 and CDR2 (germline): SGHTA, FQGTGA. CDR3 loop: CASSYRQGVWSPLHF. CDR3 DNA: TGTGCCAGCAGCTACCGACAGGGGGTCTGGTCACCCCTCCACTTT.

This CDR3 reads CASSPRWSGANVLTF. CDR3 in DNA: TGCGCCAGCAGCCCCCGGTGGTCTGGGGCCAACGTCCTGACTTTC. The chain has TRBV4-3 and TRBJ2-6; D remains unclear. The CDR3 consists of 15 residues. Germline-derived CDR1 and CDR2 are LGHNA and YSLEER. The germline V and J ends were trimmed by 4 bases and 1 base, with 8 bases remaining between them.

This rearrangement joins TRBV4-2 to TRBJ1-2; D gene unclear. Trimming pared 0 bases from V and 5 bases from J, leaving 13 bases between. The CDR3 consists of 15 residues. Germline V gene data show CDR1 as LGHNA and CDR2 as YNFKEQ. The CDR3 spells CASSQEPLEAYGYTF. The DNA for the CDR3 is TGTGCCAGCAGCCAAGAGCCCTTAGAGGCTTATGGCTACACCTTC.

The V call is TRBV5-8, the J call TRBJ2-1; 7 bases agree with TRBD2. This CDR3 has 15 residues. The germline gives CDR1 SGHTS, CDR2 YDEGEE. Trimming removed 4 bases from V and 6 bases from J; junction bases left unmatched: 10. The CDR3 sequence: CASSPLGLGGNEQFF. The CDR3 DNA sequence: TGTGCCAGCAGCCCGTTAGGACTAGGTGGCAATGAGCAGTTCTTC.

The chain uses TRBV19 and TRBJ2-7, with 10 positions matching TRBD1. The germline V gene encodes CDR1 LNHDA and CDR2 SQIVND (reference sequence). Trimming at V came to 5 bases and at J to 6 bases, leaving 10 bases not matched to a gene. The CDR3 is 15 residues long. Here the CDR3 reads CASSVTTGGVREQYF. For the CDR3, the DNA is TGTGCCAGTAGTGTAACGACAGGGGGCGTTCGCGAGCAGTACTTC.

As to this clone: An end of the junction differs from the germline gene, which may be a read error. The chain has TRBV6-6 and TRBJ2-2; D is possibly TRBD1 (6 bases). Germline CDR1 is MNHNY and CDR2 is SVGAGI (reference sequence). CDR3 length equals 13 residues. CDR3 bases: TGTGCCAGCAGTTACTCCGGGACACCGGACGCTCGATTT. Amino acids: CASSYSGTPDARF.

The chain couples TRBV27 to TRBJ2-7; maybe TRBD2 (6 bases). The length of the CDR3 is 12 residues. The germline V gene has CDR1 MNHEY and CDR2 SMNVEV (reference sequence). The V gene lost 8 bases and the J gene lost 3 bases, with 11 bases spanning the gap. The CDR3: CASGTSHYEQYF. As DNA, the CDR3 is TGTGCCAGCGGGACTTCCCACTACGAGCAGTACTTC.

The chain couples TRBV10-3 to TRBJ2-2; D call uncertain. The length of the CDR3 is 14 residues. Germline lookup yields CDR1 ENHRY and CDR2 SYGVKD. The V and J ends lost 0 bases and 1 base respectively, with 3 bases between them. This chain's CDR3 is CAISESLNTGELFF. DNA for the CDR3: TGTGCCATCAGTGAGTCCTTGAACACCGGGGAGCTGTTTTTT.

V and J are TRBV5-1 and TRBJ1-1, with 8 nucleotides matching TRBD1. The CDR3 sequence is 16 residues long. J lost 4 bases, V lost 4 bases, and 12 bases had no gene match. Germline-derived CDR1 and CDR2 are SGHRS and YFSETQ. The CDR3 DNA is TGCGCCAGCAGCCTAGGGACAGGCGGAATAGGCACTGAAGCTTTCTTT. Translation: CASSLGTGGIGTEAFF.

The chain carries TRBV5-3 and TRBJ1-5, with D uncertain. TRBV5-3 is an ORF; its function is uncertain. This CDR3 has 16 amino acids. V lost 2 bases, J lost 5 bases, and 17 bases lay in between. The DNA for the CDR3 is TGTGCCAGAAGCTTATTCTCTAATTTGATGGATCAGCCCCAGCATTTT. Translation: CARSLFSNLMDQPQHF.

The rearrangement joins TRBV7-9 to TRBJ2-1, with 10 nucleotides matching TRBD2. This CDR3 region has 14 residues. In germline, CDR1 is SEHNR, CDR2 FQNEAQ (reference sequence). The V and J ends lost 5 bases and 9 bases, in that order; junction bases with no gene match: 7. The CDR3 nucleotides read TGTGCCAGCAGCCCCTCTAGCGGGAGTTTTGAGCAGTTCTTC. Its translation: CASSPSSGSFEQFF. Supplemented by reference TRBV7-9 and TRBJ2-1, the full variable domain reads DTGVSQNPRHKITKRGQNVTFRCDPISEHNRLYWYRQTLGQGPEFLTYFQNEAQLEKSRLLSDRFSAERPKGSFSTLEIQRTEQGDSAMYLCASSPSSGSFEQFFGPGTRLTVL.

The rearrangement uses TRBV7-9 and TRBJ1-5, with TRBD1 matching 7 bases. Germline assignment: CDR1 SEHNR and CDR2 FQNEAQ (reference sequence). V lost 0 bases and J lost 5; bases outside the gene matches: 4. CDR3 length equals 15 residues. The DNA of the CDR3 is TGTGCCAGCAGCTTAGCGACCCAGGGGGATCAGCCCCAGCATTTT. Translating it yields CASSLATQGDQPQHF. The whole variable domain, filled in from reference TRBV7-9 and TRBJ1-5, reads DTGVSQNPRHKITKRGQNVTFRCDPISEHNRLYWYRQTLGQGPEFLTYFQNEAQLEKSRLLSDRFSAERPKGSFSTLEIQRTEQGDSAMYLCASSLATQGDQPQHFGDGTRLSIL.

This chain links TRBV11-3 with TRBJ2-7; 7 bases map to TRBD1. Germline trimming cut 5 bases from V and 2 bases from J; bases unmatched to any gene: 6. The CDR3 runs 14 residues. Germline CDR1 is SGHNT and CDR2 is YENEEA. The CDR3 nucleotides are TGTGCCAGCAGCCCTCGACAGGGTGCCTACGAGCAGTACTTC. Amino acid sequence: CASSPRQGAYEQYF.

V and J are TRBV6-5 and TRBJ1-6, with no clear D. CDR3 length: 14 amino acids. Trimming cost V 2 bases and J 11 bases, with 13 bases left between them. Germline lookup yields CDR1 MNHEY and CDR2 SVGAGI. CDR3 loop: CASSYDTSLPPLHF. The CDR3 nucleotides are TGTGCCAGCAGTTACGACACATCCCTACCACCCCTCCACTTT.

The CDR3 DNA sequence: TGTGCCAGCACCTCGAGCGGGACCCCCTACAATGAGCAGTTCTTC. Translating it yields CASTSSGTPYNEQFF. The rearrangement joins TRBV7-2 to TRBJ2-1, with 7 bases aligning to TRBD2. Looked up from germline, CDR1 is SGHTA and CDR2 is FQGNSA. The CDR3 contains 15 residues. V shed 7 bases, J shed 2 bases, and the junction held 8 bases outside the gene matches.

V is TRBV9 and J is TRBJ2-3; D might be TRBD1 (5 bases). The CDR3 is made up of 16 amino acids. The germline CDR1 and CDR2 sequences are SGDLS and YYNGEE. V dropped 2 bases and J dropped 2 bases, with 15 bases sitting between them. CDR3 region: CASSVFDRPTTDTQYF. CDR3 in DNA: TGTGCCAGCAGCGTTTTTGACAGACCTACCACAGATACGCAGTATTTT.

This clone has more than one count but fewer than ten. The gene calls are TRBV5-1 and TRBJ2-7, with TRBD1 matching 9 bases. V lost 3 bases, J lost 6 bases, and 13 bases stayed unmatched. This CDR3 comprises 16 residues. Germline V gene data show CDR1 as SGHRS and CDR2 as YFSETQ. The CDR3 sequence: CASSSSIRTGEGEQYF. In DNA, the CDR3 is TGCGCCAGCAGCTCCTCAATCCGGACAGGGGAGGGCGAGCAGTACTTC.

The genes are TRBV7-2 and TRBJ1-2, with a tentative D call TRBD1 (6 bases). The CDR3 loop spans 14 amino acids. Germline CDR1 is SGHTA and CDR2 is FQGNSA. V was shortened by 4 bases and J by 10 bases, with 19 bases between the two germline ends. This CDR3 is CASSSSPRTAAYTF. The CDR3 nucleotides are TGTGCCAGCAGCTCCTCCCCCCGGACAGCTGCCTACACCTTC.

The CDR3 region is CASSPTSQETQYF. The CDR3 nucleotides read TGTGCCAGCAGCCCGACATCTCAAGAGACCCAGTACTTC. The chain employs TRBV7-3 and TRBJ2-5; D is uncertain. CDR3 length equals 13 residues. V lost 5 bases and J 2 bases, leaving 9 bases between the germline ends. CDR1 and CDR2 from the germline V gene are SGHTA and FQGTGA. The full variable domain, its missing parts supplied by reference TRBV7-3 and TRBJ2-5, is GAGVSQTPSNKVTEKGKYVELRCDPISGHTALYWYRQSLGQGPEFLIYFQGTGAADDSGLPNDRFFAVRPEGSVSTLKIQRTERGDSAVYLCASSPTSQETQYFGPGTRLLVL.

This rearrangement joins TRBV6-5 to TRBJ2-7; 7 nucleotides agree with TRBD1. V shed 7 bases, J shed 6 bases, and the junction held 15 bases outside the gene matches. This CDR3 is 15 amino acids long. Looked up from germline, CDR1 is MNHEY and CDR2 is SVGAGI. CDR3 protein: CASMSPGTDPSEQYF. CDR3 sequence (DNA): TGTGCCAGCATGAGCCCCGGGACAGACCCTTCCGAGCAGTACTTC.

The gene calls are TRBV4-3 and TRBJ2-3, with 7 bases fitting TRBD2. CDR3 length equals 14 residues. Looked up from germline, CDR1 is LGHNA and CDR2 is YSLEER. The V gene end was trimmed by 4 bases and the J gene end by 3 bases; junction bases not matched to a gene: 4. In nucleotides, the CDR3 is TGCGCCAGCAGCCCTAGGACTAGGACAGATACGCAGTATTTT. This sequence encodes CASSPRTRTDTQYF.

The CDR3 protein is CASSVQVLREWADTEAFF. CDR3 sequence (DNA): TGTGCCAGTAGTGTACAGGTCCTCAGGGAATGGGCAGACACTGAAGCTTTCTTT. The V call is TRBV19, the J call TRBJ1-1; a weak D match, TRBD1 (5 bases). The germline CDR1 and CDR2 sequences are LNHDA and SQIVND (reference sequence). The CDR3 is 18 amino acids. Trimming took off 5 bases at V and 3 bases at J, with 25 bases between the two ends.

This sequence joins TRBV13 and TRBJ2-5, with a weak D call TRBD1 (6 bases). The germline gives CDR1 PRHDT, CDR2 FYEKMQ (reference sequence). The V end lost 6 bases, the J end lost 3 bases, and 11 bases lay between the germline ends. CDR3 length: 13 residues. CDR3 nucleotide sequence: TGTGCCAGCAGACAGACAGGTAAAGAGACCCAGTACTTC. Its protein is CASRQTGKETQYF.